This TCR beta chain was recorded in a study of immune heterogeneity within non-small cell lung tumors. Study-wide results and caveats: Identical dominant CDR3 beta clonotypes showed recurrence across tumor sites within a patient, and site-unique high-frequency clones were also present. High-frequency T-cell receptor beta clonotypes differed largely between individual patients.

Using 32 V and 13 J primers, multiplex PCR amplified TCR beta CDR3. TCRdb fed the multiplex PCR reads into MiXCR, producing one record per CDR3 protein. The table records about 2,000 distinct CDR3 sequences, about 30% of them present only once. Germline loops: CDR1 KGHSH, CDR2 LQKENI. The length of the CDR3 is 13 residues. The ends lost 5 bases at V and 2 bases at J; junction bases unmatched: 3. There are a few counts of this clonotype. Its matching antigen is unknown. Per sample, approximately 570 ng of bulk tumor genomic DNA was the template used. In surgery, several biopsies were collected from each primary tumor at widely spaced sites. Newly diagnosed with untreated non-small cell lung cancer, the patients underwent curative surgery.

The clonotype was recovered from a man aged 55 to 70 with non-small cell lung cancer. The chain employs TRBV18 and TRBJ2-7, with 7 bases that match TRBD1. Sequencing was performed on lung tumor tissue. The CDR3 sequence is CASSKTGTYEQYF. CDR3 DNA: TGTGCCAGCTCAAAGACAGGGACCTACGAGCAGTACTTC.